A single sample gave rise to the 32 T cell receptor beta chains below, sequenced in a study of cytotoxic CD8 clonotypes in ibrutinib-treated CLL. Method: immunoSEQ multiplex PCR; TCRdb's copy keeps in-frame clones and lacks some. The sample has 50,000 to 65,000 clones, roughly 71% seen once; the top ten hold 35% to 55%. Sequenced material: PBMCs, taken after 12 months of ibrutinib treatment. All receptors come from a human donor with chronic lymphocytic leukemia.

V is TRBV2 and J is TRBJ2-5; 13 nucleotides match TRBD2. The junction had 8 bases not matched to a gene; V was cut back by 6 bases and J by 7 bases. Germline V gene sequence: CDR1 SNHLY, CDR2 FYNNEI. This CDR3 region has 15 residues. The CDR3 DNA reads TGTGCCAGCAGAGAACTAGCGGGAGGGGATGGGACCCAGTACTTC. Protein: CASRELAGGDGTQYF. The complete variable domain, with remaining parts taken from reference TRBV2 and TRBJ2-5, reads EPEVTQTPSHQVTQMGQEVILRCVPISNHLYFYWYRQILGQKVEFLVSFYNNEISEKSEIFDDQFSVERPDGSNFTLKIRSTKLEDSAMYFCASRELAGGDGTQYFGPGTRLLVL.

The chain couples TRBV6-1 to TRBJ2-1; tentatively, D is TRBD1 or TRBD2 (5 bases each). CDR3 length equals 13 residues. V lost 8 bases to trimming and J lost 5 bases, with 13 bases between them. Per the germline V gene, CDR1 is MNHNS and CDR2 is SASEGT. The CDR3 loop is CASSSGRDNEQFF. The CDR3 DNA follows: TGTGCCAGCTCCAGCGGCAGGGACAATGAGCAGTTCTTC.

V and J are TRBV28 and TRBJ1-2; D gene uncertain. Trimming removed 5 bases at V and 8 bases at J, with 15 bases between. CDR3 length: 13 residues. Germline CDR1 MDHEN, CDR2 SYDVKM. This chain's CDR3 is CASSPPGMKGYTF. CDR3 bases: TGTGCCAGCAGTCCGCCCGGCATGAAGGGCTACACCTTC.

CDR3 DNA: TGTGCCAGCAGCTTGAAGGGACTAGCGGGAGGGGTTAAGTACTTC. Protein sequence: CASSLKGLAGGVKYF. V and J are TRBV5-6 and TRBJ2-5; 16 nucleotides align to TRBD2. Germline assignment: CDR1 SGHDT and CDR2 YYEEEE. Unmatched junction bases numbered 6, after V lost 1 base and J lost 12 bases. The CDR3 is 15 residues long.

The chain joins TRBV15 to TRBJ2-7; 9 bases fit TRBD1. V trimming: 2 bases; J trimming: 2 bases; junction bases outside the gene matches: 10. Looked up from germline, CDR1 is LNHNV and CDR2 is YYDKDF (reference sequence). The CDR3 sequence is 17 residues long. The DNA for the CDR3 is TGTGCCACCAGCAGAATGCTAGGGACAGGGATAACCTACGAGCAGTACTTC. As protein: CATSRMLGTGITYEQYF.

The chain recombines TRBV6-6 with TRBJ2-7; D gene unclear. V lost 7 bases and J lost 5, with 18 bases in between. The CDR3 extends over 14 amino acids. Per the germline V gene, CDR1 is MNHNY and CDR2 is SVGAGI (reference sequence). In DNA form, the CDR3 reads TGTGCCAGCACATACTCCTGGGATGCGAACGAGCAGTACTTC. Translating it yields CASTYSWDANEQYF.

This sequence joins TRBV7-8 and TRBJ2-1; D is unresolved. V shed 5 bases and J shed 3 bases, with 5 bases lying between them. This CDR3 has 12 amino acids. Germline CDR1 SGHVS, CDR2 FQNEAQ. DNA of the CDR3: TGTGCCAGCAGCGGCTACTACAATGAGCAGTTCTTC. It translates to CASSGYYNEQFF.

This chain connects TRBV19 to TRBJ2-5, with TRBD1 matching 7 bases. The CDR3 is 15 amino acids. Germline CDR1 LNHDA, CDR2 SQIVND (reference sequence). Unmatched junction bases numbered 10, after V lost 1 base and J lost 8 bases. CDR3: CASSIVGTAPATQYF. The CDR3 DNA is TGTGCCAGTAGTATAGTAGGGACAGCCCCGGCAACCCAGTACTTC.

The chain links TRBV10-1 to TRBJ2-3, with 7 nucleotides matching TRBD2. The CDR3 has 13 residues. The germline gives CDR1 WNHNN, CDR2 SYGVQD (reference sequence). J gave up 4 bases and V 7 bases, and 5 bases lay outside the gene matches. CDR3 DNA: TGCGCCAGCACGGGGGGAGACGCAGATACGCAGTATTTT. Protein sequence: CASTGGDADTQYF.

In this sample, this clone turned up a few times. V gene TRBV7-2 combines with J gene TRBJ2-7; TRBD2 aligns across 7 bases. J was trimmed by 3 bases and V by 1 base; bases with no gene match: 6. Per germline, CDR1 SGHTA and CDR2 FQGNSA. The CDR3 contains 15 residues. This chain's CDR3 is CASSLGPSGFYEQYF. The CDR3 coding sequence is TGTGCCAGCAGCTTAGGGCCTAGCGGATTCTACGAGCAGTACTTC. Full variable domain (missing parts from reference TRBV7-2 and TRBJ2-7): GAGVSQSPSNKVTEKGKDVELRCDPISGHTALYWYRQSLGQGLEFLIYFQGNSAPDKSGLPSDRFSAERTGGSVSTLTIQRTQQEDSAVYLCASSLGPSGFYEQYFGPGTRLTVT.

The rearrangement joins TRBV19 to TRBJ2-7; perhaps TRBD2 as D (6 bases). Trimming shortened V by 5 bases and J by 6 bases, and 17 bases separated the two germline ends. The CDR3 spans 14 residues. Germline lookup yields CDR1 LNHDA and CDR2 SQIVND (reference sequence). DNA of the CDR3: TGTGCCAGTAGTCAACAGTGGGACTTAGGCGAGCAGTACTTC. It codes for CASSQQWDLGEQYF. The variable domain in full, with the rest retrieved from reference TRBV19 and TRBJ2-7, is DGGITQSPKYLFRKEGQNVTLSCEQNLNHDAMYWYRQDPGQGLRLIYYSQIVNDFQKGDIAEGYSVSREKKESFPLTVTSAQKNPTAFYLCASSQQWDLGEQYFGPGTRLTVT.

The genes are TRBV11-3 and TRBJ2-1; no clear D. The V gene's germline CDR1 is SGHNT and CDR2 YENEEA. The CDR3 consists of 15 residues. The V end lost 0 bases, the J end lost 6 bases, and 12 bases lay between the germline ends. CDR3 sequence reads: CASSLESSGGNEQFF. The CDR3 region has the DNA TGTGCCAGCAGCTTAGAATCCAGTGGCGGCAATGAGCAGTTCTTC.

The V call is TRBV6-6, the J call TRBJ1-1; D not certain. The CDR3 contains 13 residues. The germline CDR1 and CDR2 sequences are MNHNY and SVGAGI (reference sequence). V lost 0 bases and J 4 bases, leaving 6 bases between the germline ends. The CDR3: CASSYSIGTEAFF. The CDR3 DNA is TGTGCCAGCAGTTACTCTATTGGCACTGAAGCTTTCTTT.

This clone was seen a few times. The chain carries TRBV28 and TRBJ2-7; 9 bases fit TRBD1. V shed 6 bases and J 1 base; nucleotides not matched to a gene: 4. CDR1 MDHEN and CDR2 SYDVKM come from the germline V gene. CDR3 size: 14 residues. The CDR3 loop reads CASSETGGSYEQYF. In DNA, the CDR3 is TGTGCCAGCAGCGAGACAGGGGGATCCTACGAGCAGTACTTC.

This chain connects TRBV10-2 to TRBJ2-5; 7 bases map to TRBD1. CDR3 length equals 15 residues. Germline V gene sequence: CDR1 WSHSY, CDR2 SAAADI. V lost 2 bases, J lost 5 bases, and 8 bases stayed unmatched. CDR3 coding DNA: TGCGCCAGCAGTGAGACTAGGGGGCCCGGGGAGACCCAGTACTTC. This encodes CASSETRGPGETQYF.

This chain's CDR3 is CASHRLGSTDTQYF. The CDR3, as DNA: TGTGCCAGCCACAGACTTGGCAGCACAGATACGCAGTATTTT. The V call is TRBV6-5, the J call TRBJ2-3; D is ambiguous. In germline, CDR1 is MNHEY, CDR2 SVGAGI. This CDR3 has 14 residues. The V end was cut by 8 bases, the J end by 0 bases, with 12 bases between.

The chain is built from TRBV28 and TRBJ2-1; D is unresolved. Germline lookup yields CDR1 MDHEN and CDR2 SYDVKM. With 7 bases removed from V and 5 bases from J, the gap between germline ends came to 9 bases. CDR3 size: 12 residues. Written as DNA, the CDR3 is TGTGCCAGCAAGCGCACGAACAATGAGCAGTTCTTC. Its protein is CASKRTNNEQFF.

The V call is TRBV6-1, the J call TRBJ2-2; 8 bases line up with TRBD2. The CDR3 consists of 12 residues. V lost 8 bases to trimming and J lost 7 bases; unmatched junction nucleotides: 3. In germline, CDR1 is MNHNS, CDR2 SASEGT. The CDR3 DNA is TGTGCCAGCTCCGGGAGGGTCGGGGAGCTGTTTTTT. Translating it yields CASSGRVGELFF.

This clone has just a few counts. The chain is built from TRBV6-1 and TRBJ1-2; 8 nucleotides agree with TRBD1. The CDR3 is 16 residues long. The J segment lost 5 bases and the V segment lost 1 base, leaving 9 bases of the junction unmatched. Germline V gene lookup returns CDR1 MNHNS and CDR2 SASEGT. The CDR3, as DNA: TGTGCCAGCAGTGAAGTTGCAGGGGGCGATATATATGGCTACACCTTC. It encodes CASSEVAGGDIYGYTF.

The chain employs TRBV5-5 and TRBJ2-7, with 7 bases fitting TRBD1. J lost 2 bases, V lost 2 bases, and 4 bases had no gene match. The CDR3 runs 14 residues. Germline V gene sequence: CDR1 SGHKS, CDR2 YYEKEE (reference sequence). The CDR3 DNA follows: TGTGCCAGCAGCTTAGACAGGGCTGCCTACGAGCAGTACTTC. Its translation: CASSLDRAAYEQYF.

The chain has TRBV18 and TRBJ2-7; D possibly corresponds to TRBD2 (5 bases). The V gene's germline CDR1 is KGHSH and CDR2 LQKENI. The CDR3 loop spans 15 amino acids. The V gene lost 1 base and the J gene lost 7 bases, with 17 bases spanning the gap. CDR3 sequence reads: CASSPLDGRSGEQYF. CDR3 sequence (DNA): TGTGCCAGCTCACCACTTGACGGACGTTCGGGGGAGCAGTACTTC.

J is TRBJ1-1 and V is TRBV4-1; no clear D. The V and J ends lost 4 bases and 6 bases respectively, with 15 bases between them. Per germline, CDR1 MGHRA and CDR2 YSYEKL. This CDR3 region has 14 residues. CDR3 sequence reads: CASSPFKERAEAFF. CDR3 sequence (DNA): TGCGCCAGCAGCCCATTTAAGGAACGAGCTGAAGCTTTCTTT.

The chain is built from TRBV18 and TRBJ1-2; tentatively, D is TRBD1 (5 bases). In germline, CDR1 is KGHSH, CDR2 LQKENI. The CDR3 has 14 residues. Trimming removed 1 base at V and 5 bases at J, with 11 bases between. DNA for the CDR3: TGTGCCAGCTCACCACAGCAGGGACCATATGGCTACACCTTC. Its translation is CASSPQQGPYGYTF.

CDR3 amino acids: CASSRLPGGSYEQYF. The CDR3 DNA is TGTGCCAGCAGCCGCCTGCCAGGGGGGTCCTACGAGCAGTACTTC. The chain recombines TRBV7-3 with TRBJ2-7; perhaps TRBD1 as D (7 bases). This CDR3 comprises 15 residues. Germline CDR1 reads SGHTA; CDR2 reads FQGTGA. The V end lost 5 bases, the J end lost 1 base, and 15 bases lay between the germline ends.

The V call is TRBV10-2, the J call TRBJ2-1, with TRBD2 matching over 12 bases. Germline CDR1 is WSHSY and CDR2 is SAAADI. The CDR3 runs 17 residues. The trim removed 2 bases at V and 8 bases at J, leaving 10 bases unmatched. The CDR3 nucleotides read TGCGCCAGCAGTGAGCTTCTAGCGGGAGGGCCTATAGATGAGCAGTTCTTC. This codes for CASSELLAGGPIDEQFF.

The gene calls are TRBV6-6 and TRBJ2-7, with TRBD2 as a possible D gene (5 bases). The CDR3 has 13 residues. Trimming stripped 8 bases from V and 4 bases from J, with 15 bases between. From germline, CDR1 is MNHNY and CDR2 SVGAGI (reference sequence). The CDR3 here is CASAPGSEYEQYF. Here the CDR3 DNA reads TGTGCCAGCGCGCCGGGATCGGAGTACGAGCAGTACTTC.

The V and J genes are TRBV7-6 and TRBJ1-5, with a tentative D call TRBD1 (6 bases). Trimming shortened V by 5 bases and J by 7 bases, and 15 bases separated the two germline ends. Germline V gene data show CDR1 as SGHVS and CDR2 as FNYEAQ. The CDR3 length is 14 residues. CDR3 coding DNA: TGTGCCAGCAGCACCGGGGGGCCGCTACAGCCCCAGCATTTT. Translated: CASSTGGPLQPQHF.

The chain joins TRBV28 to TRBJ1-2, with a tentative D call TRBD1 (5 bases). The CDR3 consists of 13 residues. Per the germline V gene, CDR1 is MDHEN and CDR2 is SYDVKM. V lost 6 bases and J 4 bases, leaving 12 bases between the germline ends. CDR3 nucleotide sequence: TGTGCCAGCAGCCCAAGGAGGGGCTATGGCTACACCTTC. Amino acids: CASSPRRGYGYTF.

The chain combines TRBV13 with TRBJ2-7, with a weak D call TRBD2 (6 bases). The V end was cut by 2 bases, the J end by 3 bases, with 11 bases between. The CDR3 consists of 14 residues. Germline CDR1 is PRHDT and CDR2 is FYEKMQ (reference sequence). CDR3 in amino acids: CASSLRRAIYEQYF. The CDR3 region has the DNA TGTGCCAGCAGCTTAAGGAGGGCCATCTACGAGCAGTACTTC. Full variable domain (missing parts from reference TRBV13 and TRBJ2-7): AAGVIQSPRHLIKEKRETATLKCYPIPRHDTVYWYQQGPGQDPQFLISFYEKMQSDKGSIPDRFSAQQFSDYHSELNMSSLELGDSALYFCASSLRRAIYEQYFGPGTRLTVT.

This clone turned up a few times. V is TRBV4-2 and J is TRBJ2-1, with D unresolved. V was pared by 1 base and J by 1 base, with 2 bases between. Germline loops: CDR1 LGHNA, CDR2 YNFKEQ. There are 13 residues in the CDR3. CDR3 amino acids: CASSQVSYNEQFF. The DNA for the CDR3 is TGTGCCAGCAGCCAAGTTTCCTACAATGAGCAGTTCTTC.

In its sample, this clone was seen a few times. This chain links TRBV28 with TRBJ2-7; the match to TRBD2 covers 13 bases. With 4 bases clipped from V and 3 bases from J, the junction kept 12 bases outside the gene matches. The germline V gene encodes CDR1 MDHEN and CDR2 SYDVKM. The CDR3 has 18 residues. The CDR3 loop reads CASSSGLAGVPRVYEQYF. As DNA, the CDR3 is TGTGCCAGCAGTTCCGGACTAGCGGGAGTACCCAGGGTCTACGAGCAGTACTTC. Filled out from reference TRBV28 and TRBJ2-7, the complete variable domain reads DVKVTQSSRYLVKRTGEKVFLECVQDMDHENMFWYRQDPGLGLRLIYFSYDVKMKEKGDIPEGYSVSREKKERFSLILESASTNQTSMYLCASSSGLAGVPRVYEQYFGPGTRLTVT.

This chain uses TRBV11-3 with TRBJ1-1; 10 bases are shared with TRBD1. Losses at the gene ends were 6 bases for V and 3 bases for J; bases not matched to a gene: 16. The germline V gene encodes CDR1 SGHNT and CDR2 YENEEA. The CDR3 runs 18 residues. CDR3 nucleotides: TGTGCCAGCAGTTTACCATACCGACAGGGGGCGCGAGACACTGAAGCTTTCTTT. This codes for CASSLPYRQGARDTEAFF.